Reported below is one T cell receptor beta chain. These data belong to a study of blood T cell repertoires in COVID-19. CDR3 size: 15 residues. After removal of 2 bases from V and 2 bases from J, the junction contained 4 bases not matched to a gene. CDR1 and CDR2 from the germline V gene are SGHTA and FQGNSA. Data came from immunoSEQ multiplex PCR; TCRdb stores just in-frame clones and leaves some out. Of under 250,000 clones listed, under 90% are singletons. The chain combines TRBV7-2 with TRBJ2-7; TRBD2 matches at 9 bases. Source material: PBMCs or T cells enriched from blood (not recorded which). The clonotype comes from a woman in her 50s with acute COVID-19. The CDR3 DNA reads as TGTGCCAGCAGCTTAACGGCGGGAGGGCCCTACGAGCAGTACTTC. Amino acids: CASSLTAGGPYEQYF.